The 5 T cell receptor beta chains presented below share a single source sample, sequenced in a study of T cell repertoires and HLA-DP antigens. For these receptors, no antigen is known. Some clones are missing from TCRdb's copy, which holds only in-frame ones; the method was immunoSEQ multiplex PCR. The table has some 110,000 clones, 80% to 95% seen once. The sample taken for sequencing was CD4+ T cells from PBMCs. Receptors were obtained from a woman under 30 in good health and CMV-seronegative.

A remark on this clone: Compared with germline, one end of the junction differs, possibly owing to a read error. This chain uses TRBV18 with TRBJ1-3; no clear D. The CDR3 totals 16 residues. Germline V lookup: CDR1 KGHSH, CDR2 LQKENI. Written as DNA, the CDR3 is TGTGCCAGCCCACCTTCCAGGAGCCACTCTGGAAACACCATATATTTT. This encodes CASPPSRSHSGNTIYF.

The chain has TRBV18 and TRBJ1-1; tentative D call: TRBD1 (6 bases). The CDR3 has 16 amino acids. Trimming removed 3 bases at V and 4 bases at J, with 18 bases between. Germline V gene sequence: CDR1 KGHSH, CDR2 LQKENI. CDR3 DNA sequence: TGTGCCAGCTCACCGAACGTGGGGGGGGCAACCACTGAAGCTTTCTTT. Translated: CASSPNVGGATTEAFF.

The rearrangement uses TRBV5-4 and TRBJ2-2, with unresolved D. Trimming took 4 bases from V and 2 from J, leaving 12 bases between them. The germline gives CDR1 SGHNT, CDR2 YYREEE (reference sequence). This CDR3 contains 15 residues. For the CDR3, the DNA is TGTGCCAGCAGCCTTGTGGGCAGAAACACCGGGGAGCTGTTTTTT. Its protein product is CASSLVGRNTGELFF.

With respect to this clone: One end of the junction fails to match germline, which may point to a read error. The chain uses TRBV7-7 and TRBJ2-2; the D gene is possibly TRBD1 (5 bases). CDR3 length equals 15 residues. CDR1 and CDR2 from the germline V gene are SSHAT and FNYEAQ (reference sequence). CDR3 in DNA: TGTGCTAGCAGCCCTCTTAGGACAAACACCGGGGAGCTGTTTTTT. Its protein product is CASSPLRTNTGELFF.

The chain is built from TRBV6-5 and TRBJ1-1; D remains ambiguous. The V end lost 6 bases, the J end lost 4 bases, and 18 bases lay between the germline ends. The CDR3 runs to 15 residues. Germline loops: CDR1 MNHEY, CDR2 SVGAGI. The CDR3 sequence: CASSLLRREGTEAFF. Written as DNA, the CDR3 is TGTGCCAGCAGCCTTTTAAGAAGGGAAGGCACTGAAGCTTTCTTT.